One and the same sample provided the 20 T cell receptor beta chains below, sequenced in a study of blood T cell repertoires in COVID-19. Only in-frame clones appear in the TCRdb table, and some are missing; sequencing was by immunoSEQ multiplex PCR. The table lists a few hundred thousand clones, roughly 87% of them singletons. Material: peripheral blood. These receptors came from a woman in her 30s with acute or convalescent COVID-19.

The CDR3 sequence: CASSAAGDTTDTQYF. Here the CDR3 DNA reads TGTGCCAGCAGCGCCGCGGGAGATACGACAGATACGCAGTATTTT. V and J are TRBV9 and TRBJ2-3, with TRBD2 matching 7 bases. V shed 3 bases and J 3 bases; nucleotides not matched to a gene: 7. The germline V gene encodes CDR1 SGDLS and CDR2 YYNGEE. This CDR3 is built from 15 residues.

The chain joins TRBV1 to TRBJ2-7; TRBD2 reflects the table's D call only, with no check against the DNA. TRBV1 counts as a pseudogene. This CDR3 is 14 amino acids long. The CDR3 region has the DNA TGCACCAGCCCTGGTCTAGCGGACTCCTACGAGCAGTACTTC. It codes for CTSPGLADSYEQYF.

CDR3 in amino acids: CASSQLQQGLAKNIQYF. The CDR3 nucleotides read TGCGCCAGCAGCCAACTGCAGCAGGGCTTAGCCAAAAACATTCAGTACTTC. The rearrangement uses TRBV4-1 and TRBJ2-4; D may be TRBD1 (5 bases). The CDR3 sequence is 17 residues long. Germline CDR1 and CDR2: MGHRA and YSYEKL. Trimming pared 2 bases from V and 0 bases from J, leaving 14 bases between.

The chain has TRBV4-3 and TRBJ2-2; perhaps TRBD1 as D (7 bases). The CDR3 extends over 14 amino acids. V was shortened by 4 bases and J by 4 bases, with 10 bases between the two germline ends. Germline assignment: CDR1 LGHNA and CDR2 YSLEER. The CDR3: CASSLQGGTGELFF. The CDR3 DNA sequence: TGCGCCAGCAGCCTCCAGGGGGGCACCGGGGAGCTGTTTTTT.

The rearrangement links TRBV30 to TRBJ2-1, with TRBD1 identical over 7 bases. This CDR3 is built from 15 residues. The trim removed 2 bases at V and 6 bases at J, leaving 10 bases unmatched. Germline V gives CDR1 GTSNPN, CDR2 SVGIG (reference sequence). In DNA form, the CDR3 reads TGTGCCTGGAGTAGGGGGCCGCTTCCTATCAATGAGCAGTTCTTC. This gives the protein CAWSRGPLPINEQFF.

The CDR3 region is CASSFRDRSISPLHF. DNA of the CDR3: TGTGCCAGCAGTTTCCGGGACAGATCTATTTCACCCCTCCACTTT. The genes are TRBV5-6 and TRBJ1-6; TRBD1 matches at 7 bases. The CDR3 is made up of 15 amino acids. CDR1 is SGHDT, CDR2 YYEEEE, per germline. The ends lost 5 bases at V and 9 bases at J; junction bases unmatched: 11.

CDR3 in DNA: TGTGCCAGCAGTTACTTGGCTAGCGGGAGGACCTACAATGAGCAGTTCTTC. Protein sequence: CASSYLASGRTYNEQFF. V is TRBV6-2 or TRBV6-3 and J is TRBJ2-1, with 11 bases that match TRBD2. V shed 1 base, J shed 2 bases, and the junction held 4 bases outside the gene matches. This CDR3 region has 17 residues. Germline V gene sequence: CDR1 MNHEY, CDR2 SVGEGT.

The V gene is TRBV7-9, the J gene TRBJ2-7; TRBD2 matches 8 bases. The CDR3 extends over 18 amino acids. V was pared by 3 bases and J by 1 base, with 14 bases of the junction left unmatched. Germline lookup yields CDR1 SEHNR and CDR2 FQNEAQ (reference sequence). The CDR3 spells CASSFALADSRGSYEQYF. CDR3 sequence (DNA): TGTGCCAGCAGCTTTGCACTAGCGGATTCCCGGGGGTCCTACGAGCAGTACTTC.

The DNA for the CDR3 is TGTGCCAGTAGTATGGAGAGCGGGAGGGCTTTTGTTCCCGAGCAGTACTTC. This translates into CASSMESGRAFVPEQYF. V gene TRBV19 combines with J gene TRBJ2-7; TRBD2 matches 10 bases. The CDR3 totals 17 residues. Germline-derived CDR1 and CDR2 are LNHDA and SQIVND (reference sequence). Trimming took 3 bases from V and 6 from J; bases not matched to a gene: 14.

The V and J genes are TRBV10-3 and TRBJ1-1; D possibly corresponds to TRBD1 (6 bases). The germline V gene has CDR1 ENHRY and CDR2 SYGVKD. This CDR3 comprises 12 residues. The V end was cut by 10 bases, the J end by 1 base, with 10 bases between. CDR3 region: CANGGQNTEAFF. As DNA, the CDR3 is TGTGCCAACGGGGGGCAGAACACTGAAGCTTTCTTT.

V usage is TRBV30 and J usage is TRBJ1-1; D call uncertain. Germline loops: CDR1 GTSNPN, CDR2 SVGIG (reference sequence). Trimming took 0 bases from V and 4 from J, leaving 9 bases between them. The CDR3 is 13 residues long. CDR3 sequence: CAWSVTAGTEAFF. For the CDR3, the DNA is TGTGCCTGGAGTGTAACCGCGGGCACTGAAGCTTTCTTT.

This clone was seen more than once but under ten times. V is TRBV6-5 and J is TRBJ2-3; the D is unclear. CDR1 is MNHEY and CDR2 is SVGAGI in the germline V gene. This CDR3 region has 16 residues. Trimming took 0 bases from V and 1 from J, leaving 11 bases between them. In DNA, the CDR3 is TGTGCCAGCAGTTACTCGACAACCCTCGGCACAGATACGCAGTATTTT. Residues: CASSYSTTLGTDTQYF.

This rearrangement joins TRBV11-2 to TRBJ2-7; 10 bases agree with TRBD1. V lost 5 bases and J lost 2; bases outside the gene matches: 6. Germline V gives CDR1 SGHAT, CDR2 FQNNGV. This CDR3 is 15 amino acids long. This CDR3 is CASSLDRGIAYEQYF. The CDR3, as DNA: TGTGCCAGCAGCCTGGACAGGGGGATCGCCTACGAGCAGTACTTC.

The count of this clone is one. The CDR3 protein is CASSVGGRVNNEQFF. The CDR3 DNA reads as TGTGCCAGCAGCGTTGGCGGGAGGGTCAACAATGAGCAGTTCTTC. The rearrangement uses TRBV9 and TRBJ2-1; 9 bases are shared with TRBD2. The ends lost 2 bases at V and 5 bases at J; junction bases unmatched: 5. This CDR3 spans 15 amino acids. CDR1 SGDLS and CDR2 YYNGEE come from the germline V gene.

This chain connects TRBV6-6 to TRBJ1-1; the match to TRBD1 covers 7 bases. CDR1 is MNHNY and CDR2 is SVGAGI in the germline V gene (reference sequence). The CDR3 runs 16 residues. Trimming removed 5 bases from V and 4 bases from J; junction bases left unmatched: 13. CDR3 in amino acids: CASSTEQGRASTEAFF. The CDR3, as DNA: TGTGCCAGCAGTACCGAACAGGGGCGGGCTAGCACTGAAGCTTTCTTT.

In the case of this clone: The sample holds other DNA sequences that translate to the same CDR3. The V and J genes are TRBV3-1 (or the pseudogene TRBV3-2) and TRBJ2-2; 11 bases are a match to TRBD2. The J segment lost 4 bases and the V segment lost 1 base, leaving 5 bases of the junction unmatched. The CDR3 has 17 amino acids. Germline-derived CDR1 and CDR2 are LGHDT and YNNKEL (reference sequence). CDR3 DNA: TGTGCCAGCAGCCAAGGAGGACTAGCGGGCGTCACCGGGGAGCTGTTTTTT. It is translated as CASSQGGLAGVTGELFF.

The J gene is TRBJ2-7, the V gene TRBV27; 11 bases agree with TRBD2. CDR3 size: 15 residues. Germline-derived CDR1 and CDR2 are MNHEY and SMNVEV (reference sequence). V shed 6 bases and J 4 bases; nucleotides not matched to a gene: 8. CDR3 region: CASRALTSGVYEQYF. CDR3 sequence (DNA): TGTGCCAGCAGGGCCCTGACTAGCGGGGTATACGAGCAGTACTTC.

The CDR3 spells CASSLTQANTEAFF. The CDR3, as DNA: TGTGCCAGCAGCTTAACACAGGCGAACACTGAAGCTTTCTTT. This rearrangement joins TRBV7-9 to TRBJ1-1; a possible D gene is TRBD1 (5 bases). Germline V gene data show CDR1 as SEHNR and CDR2 as FQNEAQ (reference sequence). This CDR3 comprises 14 residues. The germline V and J ends were trimmed by 2 bases and 1 base, with 8 bases remaining between them. Full variable domain (missing parts from reference TRBV7-9 and TRBJ1-1): DTGVSQNPRHKITKRGQNVTFRCDPISEHNRLYWYRQTLGQGPEFLTYFQNEAQLEKSRLLSDRFSAERPKGSFSTLEIQRTEQGDSAMYLCASSLTQANTEAFFGQGTRLTVV.

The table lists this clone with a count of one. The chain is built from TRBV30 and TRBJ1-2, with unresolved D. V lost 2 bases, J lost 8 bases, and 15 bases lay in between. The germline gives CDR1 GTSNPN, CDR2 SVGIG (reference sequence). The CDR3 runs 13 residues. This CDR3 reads CAWSPSGEIGYTF. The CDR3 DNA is TGTGCCTGGAGTCCATCCGGTGAAATCGGCTACACCTTC.

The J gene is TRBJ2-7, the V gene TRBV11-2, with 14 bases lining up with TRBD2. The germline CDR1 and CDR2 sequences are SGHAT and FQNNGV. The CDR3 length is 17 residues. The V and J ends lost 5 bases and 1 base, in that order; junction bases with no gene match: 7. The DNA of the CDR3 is TGTGCCAGCAGCCGTTCCGGGACTAGCGGGAGTTCCTACGAGCAGTACTTC. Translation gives CASSRSGTSGSSYEQYF.